What follows are 17 T cell receptor beta chains derived from one specimen sequenced in a study of CD8 T cells in Susac syndrome. Random hexamers primed reverse transcription of about 0.5 to 1 ug RNA. TCRdb re-called the immunoSEQ multiplex PCR reads through MiXCR, storing one row per CDR3 protein. The profile covers 150,000 to 200,000 distinct CDR3 sequences, with just over 90% appearing a single time and roughly 0.08% taken by the ten largest. The specimen was CD4+ T cells from PBMCs. The receptors were sampled from a human donor in good health.

The gene calls are TRBV20-1 and TRBJ2-5; D remains unclear. The CDR3 contains 8 residues. Looked up from germline, CDR1 is DFQATT and CDR2 is SNEGSKA (reference sequence). CDR3 sequence: CTPGTQYF. CDR3 bases: TGCACCCCGGGGACCCAGTACTTC.

The chain is built from TRBV6-2 or TRBV6-3 and TRBJ2-7; no definite D call. CDR3 length: 18 amino acids. With 2 bases removed from V and 3 bases from J, the gap between germline ends came to 23 bases. Germline lookup yields CDR1 MNHEY and CDR2 SVGEGT. As DNA, the CDR3 is TGTGCCAGCAGTTACCTGCTTACTACCGGGCCATTCCTCTACGAGCAGTACTTC. The encoded protein is CASSYLLTTGPFLYEQYF.

This clonotype was counted a single time. CDR3 in DNA: TGTGCCAGCAGCTTCCTGGGACCCCTCGGCAAAGAAAAACTGTTTTTT. As protein: CASSFLGPLGKEKLFF. The V and J genes are TRBV7-9 and TRBJ1-4; D may be TRBD1 (5 bases). The CDR3 sequence is 16 residues long. The ends were cut back, 3 bases at V and 8 bases at J, with 19 bases in the middle. Germline V lookup: CDR1 SEHNR, CDR2 FQNEAQ (reference sequence).

The rearrangement joins TRBV7-2 to TRBJ1-5; 7 bases map to TRBD1. Germline V gene data show CDR1 as SGHTA and CDR2 as FQGNSA. This CDR3 comprises 14 residues. After removal of 4 bases from V and 7 bases from J, the junction contained 7 bases not matched to a gene. The CDR3 loop reads CASSSGTVGQPQHF. CDR3 DNA sequence: TGTGCCAGCAGCTCAGGGACAGTCGGGCAGCCCCAGCATTTT. The full variable domain, its missing parts supplied by reference TRBV7-2 and TRBJ1-5, is GAGVSQSPSNKVTEKGKDVELRCDPISGHTALYWYRQSLGQGLEFLIYFQGNSAPDKSGLPSDRFSAERTGGSVSTLTIQRTQQEDSAVYLCASSSGTVGQPQHFGDGTRLSIL.

V usage is TRBV5-4 and J usage is TRBJ2-7; perhaps TRBD1 as D (6 bases). The CDR3 extends over 14 amino acids. CDR1 and CDR2 from the germline V gene are SGHNT and YYREEE (reference sequence). The germline V and J ends were trimmed by 8 bases and 6 bases, with 21 bases remaining between them. CDR3 sequence: CASKSRDRTGEQYF. DNA of the CDR3: TGTGCCAGTAAATCCCGCGACAGGACGGGCGAGCAGTACTTC.

The J gene is TRBJ2-5, the V gene TRBV5-1; TRBD2 aligns across 8 bases. V shed 1 base and J 2 bases; nucleotides not matched to a gene: 4. From germline, CDR1 is SGHRS and CDR2 YFSETQ. CDR3 length: 15 residues. The CDR3 sequence: CASSLSGTRQETQYF. The CDR3 DNA reads as TGCGCCAGCAGCTTGTCCGGGACTAGGCAAGAGACCCAGTACTTC.

V is TRBV20-1 and J is TRBJ2-7, with 8 bases identical to TRBD1. There are 14 residues in the CDR3. From germline, CDR1 is DFQATT and CDR2 SNEGSKA (reference sequence). Germline trimming cut 1 base from V and 5 bases from J; bases unmatched to any gene: 7. DNA for the CDR3: TGCAGTGCTAGAGCCACGGGACAGGCAGACGAGCAGTACTTC. The encoded protein is CSARATGQADEQYF.

This clonotype was recorded only once. The chain joins TRBV7-2 to TRBJ2-6, with TRBD2 matching over 10 bases. The CDR3 is 18 amino acids. The germline V gene has CDR1 SGHTA and CDR2 FQGNSA. With 6 bases clipped from V and 2 bases from J, the junction kept 10 bases outside the gene matches. CDR3 nucleotides: TGTGCCAGCAGGCCCGAGCTAGCGGGAGACCCTGGGGCCAACGTCCTGACTTTC. This codes for CASRPELAGDPGANVLTF.

The chain uses TRBV5-1 and TRBJ2-3; D is ambiguous. V gave up 4 bases and J gave up 2 bases, with 17 bases separating them. Germline assignment: CDR1 SGHRS and CDR2 YFSETQ. This CDR3 is 16 amino acids long. This chain's CDR3 is CASSPRRLATTDTQYF. CDR3 in DNA: TGCGCCAGCAGCCCCCGGCGCTTGGCGACCACAGATACGCAGTATTTT.

This rearrangement joins TRBV14 to TRBJ1-4, with a weak D call TRBD1 (5 bases). Trimming shortened V by 3 bases and J by 6 bases, and 17 bases separated the two germline ends. Germline V CDR1 and CDR2: SGHDN, FVKESK. The CDR3 covers 16 residues. CDR3 DNA: TGTGCCAGCAGCCAGGTGGGGACGGCTGGGTATGAAAAACTGTTTTTT. Translated, it gives CASSQVGTAGYEKLFF.

The chain is built from TRBV6-2 or TRBV6-3 and TRBJ1-5; D is unresolved. The V gene's germline CDR1 is MNHEY and CDR2 SVGEGT. Trimming removed 5 bases from V and 0 bases from J, with 8 bases in between. The length of the CDR3 is 14 residues. The CDR3 coding sequence is TGTGCCAGCAGTCAAAGTTATAGCAATCAGCCCCAGCATTTT. Translated, it gives CASSQSYSNQPQHF.

The chain couples TRBV10-2 to TRBJ1-5, with D perhaps TRBD1 (5 bases). Germline CDR1 is WSHSY and CDR2 is SAAADI. This CDR3 region has 14 residues. The V and J ends lost 6 bases and 7 bases respectively, with 16 bases between them. The CDR3 reads CASSHGGAGQPQHF. CDR3 nucleotide sequence: TGCGCCAGCAGCCACGGTGGGGCGGGGCAGCCCCAGCATTTT.

The chain carries TRBV30 and TRBJ2-1; D is unresolved. The germline V and J ends were trimmed by 1 base and 9 bases, with 10 bases remaining between them. CDR1 is GTSNPN and CDR2 is SVGIG in the germline V gene (reference sequence). This CDR3 has 12 residues. CDR3 in amino acids: CAWSDLGGEQFF. The CDR3 DNA is TGTGCCTGGAGTGATTTGGGTGGTGAGCAGTTCTTC.

The chain joins TRBV14 to TRBJ2-1; TRBD2 aligns across 9 bases. Germline V gene sequence: CDR1 SGHDN, CDR2 FVKESK. The CDR3 runs to 16 residues. The V segment lost 1 base and the J segment 2 bases; nucleotides outside the gene matches: 3. The CDR3 loop is CASSQGGLATYNEQFF. Here the CDR3 DNA reads TGTGCCAGCAGCCAAGGGGGACTAGCAACCTACAATGAGCAGTTCTTC.

This chain links TRBV6-1 with TRBJ2-3, with D hard to call. Trimming removed 2 bases from V and 2 bases from J, with 14 bases in between. From germline, CDR1 is MNHNS and CDR2 SASEGT. This CDR3 comprises 16 residues. Here the CDR3 reads CASSESHVRPTDTQYF. The CDR3 DNA sequence: TGTGCCAGCAGTGAATCGCACGTCCGACCCACAGATACGCAGTATTTT.

The rearrangement links TRBV6-6 to TRBJ2-7; D uncertain. The CDR3 totals 14 residues. V was shortened by 0 bases and J by 1 base, with 7 bases between the two germline ends. The germline CDR1 and CDR2 sequences are MNHNY and SVGAGI (reference sequence). DNA for the CDR3: TGTGCCAGCAGTTACTCCGGCAGTTCCTACGAGCAGTACTTC. This translates into CASSYSGSSYEQYF.

V and J are TRBV9 and TRBJ2-2, with TRBD1 matching 7 bases. Unmatched junction bases numbered 9, after V lost 3 bases and J lost 4 bases. Germline loops: CDR1 SGDLS, CDR2 YYNGEE. The CDR3 has 16 amino acids. In nucleotides, the CDR3 is TGTGCCAGCAGCGAAACCGGGACAGAGGGCACCGGGGAGCTGTTTTTT. This translates into CASSETGTEGTGELFF. Drawing the rest from reference TRBV9 and TRBJ2-2, the complete variable domain is DSGVTQTPKHLITATGQRVTLRCSPRSGDLSVYWYQQSLDQGLQFLIQYYNGEERAKGNILERFSAQQFPDLHSELNLSSLELGDSALYFCASSETGTEGTGELFFGEGSRLTVL.